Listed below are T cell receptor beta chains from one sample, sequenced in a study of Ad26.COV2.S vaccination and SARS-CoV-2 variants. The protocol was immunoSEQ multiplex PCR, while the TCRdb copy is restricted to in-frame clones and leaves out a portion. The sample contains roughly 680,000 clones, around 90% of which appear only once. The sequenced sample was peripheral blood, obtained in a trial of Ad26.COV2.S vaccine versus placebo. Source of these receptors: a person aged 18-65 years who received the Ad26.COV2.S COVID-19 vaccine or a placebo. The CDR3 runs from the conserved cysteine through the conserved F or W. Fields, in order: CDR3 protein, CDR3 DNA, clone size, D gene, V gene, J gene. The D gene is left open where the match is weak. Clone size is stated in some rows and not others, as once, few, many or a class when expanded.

cdr3_aa: CASRKQGWTGELFF
cdr3_nt: TGTGCCAGCAGAAAACAGGGATGGACCGGGGAGCTGTTTTTT
clone_size: .
d_call: .
v_call: TRBV14
j_call: TRBJ2-2

cdr3_aa: CASSVDLREQFF
cdr3_nt: TGTGCCAGCAGCGTGGACCTAAGGGAGCAGTTCTTC
clone_size: .
d_call: .
v_call: TRBV9
j_call: TRBJ2-1

cdr3_aa: CASSPGLGLDYEQYF
cdr3_nt: TGTGCCAGCAGTCCCGGACTAGGTCTGGACTACGAGCAGTACTTC
clone_size: .
d_call: TRBD2
v_call: TRBV27
j_call: TRBJ2-7

cdr3_aa: CASRGWGLGETQYF
cdr3_nt: TGTGCCAGCAGGGGATGGGGGCTTGGAGAGACCCAGTACTTC
clone_size: .
d_call: .
v_call: TRBV5-8
j_call: TRBJ2-5

cdr3_aa: CASKAGPGGATKKLFF
cdr3_nt: TGTGCCAGCAAGGCGGGTCCGGGGGGCGCAACTAAAAAACTGTTTTTT
clone_size: .
d_call: .
v_call: TRBV2
j_call: TRBJ1-4

cdr3_aa: CASSLPPGGYTF
cdr3_nt: TGTGCCAGCAGCTTACCCCCGGGGGGCTACACCTTC
clone_size: .
d_call: .
v_call: TRBV7-8
j_call: TRBJ1-2

cdr3_aa: CATSRVAGLGETQYF
cdr3_nt: TGTGCCACCAGCAGAGTGGCAGGGCTGGGAGAGACCCAGTACTTC
clone_size: .
d_call: .
v_call: TRBV15
j_call: TRBJ2-5

cdr3_aa: CASSPDTPLGPQHF
cdr3_nt: TGTGCCAGCAGCCCCGACACTCCGTTGGGGCCCCAGCATTTT
clone_size: .
d_call: .
v_call: TRBV7-9
j_call: TRBJ1-5

cdr3_aa: CAISESMGAGQFF
cdr3_nt: TGTGCCATCAGTGAGTCGATGGGAGCAGGGCAGTTCTTC
clone_size: .
d_call: .
v_call: TRBV10-3
j_call: TRBJ2-1

cdr3_aa: CASSYGAGGFYEQYF
cdr3_nt: TGTGCCAGCAGTTATGGGGCAGGGGGCTTCTACGAGCAGTACTTC
clone_size: .
d_call: TRBD1
v_call: TRBV27
j_call: TRBJ2-7

cdr3_aa: CASSLDRGSFYEQYF
cdr3_nt: TGTGCCAGCAGCTTAGACAGGGGGTCTTTCTACGAGCAGTACTTC
clone_size: .
d_call: TRBD1
v_call: TRBV7-8
j_call: TRBJ2-7

cdr3_aa: CASSWTSGTYNEQFF
cdr3_nt: TGCGCCAGCAGCTGGACTAGCGGAACCTACAATGAGCAGTTCTTC
clone_size: once
d_call: TRBD2
v_call: TRBV5-1
j_call: TRBJ2-1

cdr3_aa: CASSLSGGVSSMNTIYF
cdr3_nt: TGTGCCAGCAGCTTAAGTGGGGGCGTCTCTAGTATGAACACCATATATTTT
clone_size: .
d_call: .
v_call: TRBV7-9
j_call: TRBJ1-3

cdr3_aa: CASSYWGGTGNTIYF
cdr3_nt: TGTGCCAGCAGTTATTGGGGGGGCACTGGAAACACCATATATTTT
clone_size: .
d_call: .
v_call: TRBV6-6
j_call: TRBJ1-3

cdr3_aa: CASSPFTGGTTKGHF
cdr3_nt: TGTGCCAGCAGTCCCTTCACAGGGGGCACAACTAAAGGGCATTTT
clone_size: .
d_call: TRBD1
v_call: TRBV6-5
j_call: TRBJ1-5

cdr3_aa: CASSFGSYEQYF
cdr3_nt: TGTGCCAGCAGTTTCGGCAGCTACGAGCAGTACTTC
clone_size: once
d_call: .
v_call: TRBV12-3/TRBV12-4
j_call: TRBJ2-7

cdr3_aa: CASSYSTGRNTGELFF
cdr3_nt: TGTGCCAGCAGTTACTCGACAGGGCGGAACACCGGGGAGCTGTTTTTT
clone_size: .
d_call: TRBD1
v_call: TRBV6-5
j_call: TRBJ2-2

cdr3_aa: CASSPPAGTGGFNTEAFF
cdr3_nt: TGTGCCAGCTCACCTCCGGCGGGGACAGGGGGTTTTAACACTGAAGCTTTCTTT
clone_size: .
d_call: TRBD1
v_call: TRBV18
j_call: TRBJ1-1

cdr3_aa: CASSPGTGSYNEQFF
cdr3_nt: TGTGCCAGCAGTCCCGGGACAGGGTCCTACAATGAGCAGTTCTTC
clone_size: .
d_call: TRBD1
v_call: TRBV27
j_call: TRBJ2-1

cdr3_aa: CAWGGTRPYF
cdr3_nt: TGTGCCTGGGGGGGGACCCGTCCGTATTTT
clone_size: .
d_call: .
v_call: TRBV30
j_call: TRBJ2-3

cdr3_aa: CASSNSVNTEAFF
cdr3_nt: TGTGCCAGCAGTAACAGCGTGAACACTGAAGCTTTCTTT
clone_size: .
d_call: .
v_call: TRBV12-3/TRBV12-4
j_call: TRBJ1-1

cdr3_aa: CASSLGKSSYEQYF
cdr3_nt: TGTGCCAGCAGTTTAGGGAAAAGCTCCTACGAGCAGTACTTC
clone_size: .
d_call: .
v_call: TRBV27
j_call: TRBJ2-7

cdr3_aa: CASSPPTLGGAKGYTF
cdr3_nt: TGTGCCAGCTCACCACCGACGTTGGGGGGCGCGAAAGGCTACACCTTC
clone_size: .
d_call: .
v_call: TRBV18
j_call: TRBJ1-2

cdr3_aa: CASSPYRLAESTDTQYF
cdr3_nt: TGTGCCAGCAGCCCGTACAGACTAGCGGAAAGCACAGATACGCAGTATTTT
clone_size: .
d_call: TRBD2
v_call: TRBV5-4
j_call: TRBJ2-3

cdr3_aa: CATSRDRWDEQYF
cdr3_nt: TGTGCCACCAGCAGAGATCGATGGGACGAGCAGTACTTC
clone_size: .
d_call: .
v_call: TRBV15
j_call: TRBJ2-7

cdr3_aa: CASSLGTGHSGANVLTF
cdr3_nt: TGTGCCAGTAGCCTAGGGACAGGGCACTCTGGGGCCAACGTCCTGACTTTC
clone_size: once
d_call: TRBD1
v_call: TRBV19
j_call: TRBJ2-6

cdr3_aa: CASSPAAGYEQYF
cdr3_nt: TGTGCCAGCAGCCCAGCGGCGGGGTACGAGCAGTACTTC
clone_size: .
d_call: .
v_call: TRBV7-9
j_call: TRBJ2-7

cdr3_aa: CASSGSRSSYEQYF
cdr3_nt: TGTGCCAGTAGTGGTTCCAGGAGCTCCTACGAGCAGTACTTC
clone_size: .
d_call: .
v_call: TRBV19
j_call: TRBJ2-7

cdr3_aa: CSALTSYEQYF
cdr3_nt: TGCAGTGCTCTGACATCCTACGAGCAGTACTTC
clone_size: few
d_call: .
v_call: TRBV20-1
j_call: TRBJ2-7

cdr3_aa: CASSYRGGLGYTF
cdr3_nt: TGTGCCAGCAGCTACAGGGGGGGCTTGGGCTACACCTTC
clone_size: .
d_call: TRBD1
v_call: TRBV6-5
j_call: TRBJ1-2

cdr3_aa: CASSLAQRGGVDTQYF
cdr3_nt: TGCGCCAGCAGCTTGGCCCAGCGGGGCGGTGTAGATACGCAGTATTTT
clone_size: .
d_call: TRBD2
v_call: TRBV5-1
j_call: TRBJ2-3

cdr3_aa: CASSPPGWEANEQFF
cdr3_nt: TGTGCCAGCTCCCCACCCGGGTGGGAGGCGAATGAGCAGTTCTTC
clone_size: .
d_call: .
v_call: TRBV18
j_call: TRBJ2-1

cdr3_aa: CASSYRGSTQYF
cdr3_nt: TGTGCCAGCAGTTACCGAGGGTCGACCCAGTACTTC
clone_size: .
d_call: .
v_call: TRBV6-5
j_call: TRBJ2-5

cdr3_aa: CASSRDEGEQETQYF
cdr3_nt: TGTGCCAGCAGCCGGGACGAAGGGGAACAAGAGACCCAGTACTTC
clone_size: .
d_call: .
v_call: TRBV4-2
j_call: TRBJ2-5

cdr3_aa: CASSLNTGELFF
cdr3_nt: TGTGCCAGCTCACTGAACACCGGGGAGCTGTTTTTT
clone_size: .
d_call: .
v_call: TRBV18
j_call: TRBJ2-2

cdr3_aa: CASGLTLAGHNEQFF
cdr3_nt: TGTGCCAGCGGACTCACACTAGCGGGGCACAATGAGCAGTTCTTC
clone_size: .
d_call: TRBD2
v_call: TRBV27
j_call: TRBJ2-1

cdr3_aa: CASSGQGERAFF
cdr3_nt: TGTGCCAGCAGCGGACAGGGGGAACGAGCTTTCTTT
clone_size: .
d_call: TRBD1
v_call: TRBV5-8
j_call: TRBJ1-1

cdr3_aa: CASTVDGFSYEQYF
cdr3_nt: TGTGCCAGCACCGTTGACGGCTTCTCCTACGAGCAGTACTTC
clone_size: .
d_call: .
v_call: TRBV5-4
j_call: TRBJ2-7

cdr3_aa: CASSGSVGSYTF
cdr3_nt: TGTGCCAGTAGCGGCAGCGTAGGTTCCTACACCTTC
clone_size: .
d_call: .
v_call: TRBV19
j_call: TRBJ1-2

cdr3_aa: CASSVQGANTEAFF
cdr3_nt: TGTGCCAGCAGCGTACAGGGTGCGAACACTGAAGCTTTCTTT
clone_size: .
d_call: .
v_call: TRBV11-2
j_call: TRBJ1-1

cdr3_aa: CSAGGPNGAFF
cdr3_nt: TGCAGTGCTGGAGGCCCGAATGGTGCTTTCTTT
clone_size: few
d_call: .
v_call: TRBV20-1
j_call: TRBJ1-1

cdr3_aa: CSAPGDTQYF
cdr3_nt: TGCAGTGCACCAGGCGATACGCAGTATTTT
clone_size: once
d_call: .
v_call: TRBV20-1
j_call: TRBJ2-3

cdr3_aa: CASSLGGLGQNNEQFF
cdr3_nt: TGTGCCAGCAGCTTAGGCGGGCTAGGCCAGAACAATGAGCAGTTCTTC
clone_size: .
d_call: .
v_call: TRBV11-3
j_call: TRBJ2-1

cdr3_aa: CPLLRYAGRSNEQFF
cdr3_nt: TGCCCCTTATTAAGGTATGCGGGTAGGTCAAATGAGCAGTTCTTC
clone_size: .
d_call: .
v_call: TRBV29-1
j_call: TRBJ2-1